The rows below give T cell receptor beta chains drawn from one sample of a study of blood T cell repertoires in COVID-19. Measured with immunoSEQ multiplex PCR; TCRdb has only the in-frame clones, and not every one. The sample lists some 260,000 clones, 84% seen once, with approximately 4.3% in the top ten. Sequencing was carried out using PBMCs or T cells enriched from blood (not recorded which). Source of these receptors: a man younger than 45 with acute COVID-19. CDR3s include the opening cysteine and the closing phenylalanine or tryptophan. D genes are given only for firm matches. For some rows the clone size is stated as once, few or many, or as a class when expanded; others skip it.

- TRBJ2-1 TRBD2 TRBV9 TGTGCCAGCAGCGGACTAGCGGGATTCAATGAGCAGTTCTTC CASSGLAGFNEQFF
- TRBJ1-4 - TRBV15 TGTGCCACCAGCAGAGGGGGACAACCAAATGAAAAACTGTTTTTT CATSRGGQPNEKLFF
- TRBJ2-5 TRBD1 TRBV28 TGTGCCAGCAGCTTTACCGGGACAGGGGCCCGAGAGACCCAGTACTTC CASSFTGTGARETQYF
- TRBJ1-1 TRBD1 TRBV10-3 TGTGCCATCAGCCCCAGGGGGACTGAAGCTTTCTTT CAISPRGTEAFF
- TRBJ2-5 TRBD2 TRBV24-1 TGTGCCACCAGTGTCTTAGGGGTGACTAGCGGGAGGGCAAGTCAAGAGACCCAGTACTTC CATSVLGVTSGRASQETQYF
- TRBJ2-4 TRBD2 TRBV11-3 TGTGCCAGCAGCTCTCAGCGGGACTTAGCCAAAAACATTCAGTACTTC CASSSQRDLAKNIQYF
- TRBJ1-5 TRBD1 TRBV10-2 TGCGCCAGCAGGGGGACAGGGGGCAATCAGCCCCAGCATTTT CASRGTGGNQPQHF
- TRBJ2-1 TRBD2 TRBV5-1 TGCGCCAGCAGCCCCGCGGGGGGCTCCTACAATGAGCAGTTCTTC CASSPAGGSYNEQFF
- TRBJ1-5 - TRBV19 TGTGCCAGTAGTCTCGAGGGCGGGGCCAATCAGCCCCAGCATTTT CASSLEGGANQPQHF
- TRBJ2-1 - TRBV25-1 TGTGCCAGCAGTGAAACGGGGGGCCGACGGGGTCGGCAGTTCTTC CASSETGGRRGRQFF
- TRBJ2-3 TRBD2 TRBV18 TGTGCCAGCTCAGCGGGGGGACCACTCACCACAGATACGCAGTATTTT CASSAGGPLTTDTQYF
once TRBJ1-1 - TRBV29-1 TGCAGCGTTGCGGAGGGACGCACTGAAGCTTTCTTT CSVAEGRTEAFF
- TRBJ2-4 TRBD2 TRBV12-5 TGTGCTAGTGGTCGGGGGGACGCCAAAAACATTCAGTACTTC CASGRGDAKNIQYF
- TRBJ1-1 - TRBV4-3 TGCGCCAGCAGCCAAGAGATAGATATGAACACTGAAGCTTTCTTT CASSQEIDMNTEAFF
few TRBJ1-6 TRBD1 TRBV6-5 TGTGCCAGCAGTTACTCGACTACTCAGGGGGATTCACCCCTCCACTTT CASSYSTTQGDSPLHF
- TRBJ1-2 - TRBV25-1 TGTGCCAGCAGTGAAAAAGGTTTATCCGGGTGTTGCTTC CASSEKGLSGCCF
- TRBJ1-2 - TRBV14 TGTGCCAGCAGCAAAAAAATCGGCTATGGCTACACCTTC CASSKKIGYGYTF
- TRBJ2-6 TRBD2 TRBV5-1 TGCGCCAGCACCCGGGAGGGCGGATCTGGGGCCAACGTCCTGACTTTC CASTREGGSGANVLTF
- TRBJ1-3 - TRBV6-5 TGTGCCGTGGGCGGGGAGGTGGATGGAAACACCATATATTTT CAVGGEVDGNTIYF
- TRBJ1-5 - TRBV6-2/TRBV6-3 TGTGCCAGCAGTTACTCACGTCCTCGGGGCAATCAGCCCCAGCATTTT CASSYSRPRGNQPQHF
- TRBJ1-2 - TRBV2 TGTGCCAGCAGCAGCGGGCCGTCCGGCTACACCTTC CASSSGPSGYTF
- TRBJ1-6 TRBD1 TRBV27 TGTGCCAGCAGTTGGATCCCCCCGGGACAGCAAAATTCACCCCTCCACTTT CASSWIPPGQQNSPLHF
- TRBJ2-3 TRBD2 TRBV10-2 TGCGCCAGCAGTGAGGCGGGGGGAGTCACAGATACGCAGTATTTT CASSEAGGVTDTQYF
- TRBJ1-3 - TRBV19 TGTGCCAGTAGACCGGGAGGGTTCTCTGGAAACACCATATATTTT CASRPGGFSGNTIYF
- TRBJ2-5 - TRBV11-3 TGTGCCAGCAGCTTAGGGCGGGCGTCAGAGACCCAGTACTTC CASSLGRASETQYF
- TRBJ2-5 - TRBV4-1 TGCGCCAGCAGCCAAGATAGCGGCCCCCCGTGGACCCAGTACTTC CASSQDSGPPWTQYF
- TRBJ2-1 TRBD2 TRBV7-6 TGTGCCAGCAGCCGGGGGGTTTCTTCCTACAATGAGCAGTTCTTC CASSRGVSSYNEQFF
- TRBJ2-2 - TRBV2 TGTGCCAGCGTTTGGGACACCCAAGCCGGGGAGCTGTTTTTT CASVWDTQAGELFF
once TRBJ2-5 - TRBV5-1 TGCGCCAGCAGCTTGGTCTCAGAGACCCAGTACTTC CASSLVSETQYF
- TRBJ1-5 - TRBV19 TGTGCCAGTAGTATGGGCAGCCATCAGCCCCAGCATTTT CASSMGSHQPQHF
- TRBJ2-1 TRBD1 TRBV27 TGTGCCAGCAGTTCCTCCACCGGGACAGGGATCCATGAGCAGTTCTTC CASSSSTGTGIHEQFF
- TRBJ1-1 - TRBV12-2 TGTGCAAGTCGCCCCGAACAGGGGGACACTGAAGCTTTCTTT CASRPEQGDTEAFF
- TRBJ2-1 - TRBV3-1/TRBV3-2 TGTGCCAGCAGCCACCGAGACAATGAGCAGTTCTTC CASSHRDNEQFF